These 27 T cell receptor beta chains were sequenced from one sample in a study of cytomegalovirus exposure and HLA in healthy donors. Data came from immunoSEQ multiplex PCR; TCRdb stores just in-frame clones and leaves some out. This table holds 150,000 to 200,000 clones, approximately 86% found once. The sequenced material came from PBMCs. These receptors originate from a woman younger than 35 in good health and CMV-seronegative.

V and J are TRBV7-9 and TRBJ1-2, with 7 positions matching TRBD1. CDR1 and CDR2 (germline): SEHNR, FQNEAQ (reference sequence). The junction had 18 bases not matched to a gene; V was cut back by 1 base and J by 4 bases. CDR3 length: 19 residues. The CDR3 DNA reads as TGTGCCAGCAGCTTAGACTGGCCCTACCCGGGACAGAAACCCTATGGCTACACCTTC. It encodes CASSLDWPYPGQKPYGYTF. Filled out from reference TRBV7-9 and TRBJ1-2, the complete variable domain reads DTGVSQNPRHKITKRGQNVTFRCDPISEHNRLYWYRQTLGQGPEFLTYFQNEAQLEKSRLLSDRFSAERPKGSFSTLEIQRTEQGDSAMYLCASSLDWPYPGQKPYGYTFGSGTRLTVV.

CDR3 DNA: TGTGCCAGCAGCCCGAAAAGGAGCGGGGGTCCCAATGAGCAGTTCTTC. It specifies CASSPKRSGGPNEQFF. V gene TRBV2 combines with J gene TRBJ2-1; 8 bases line up with TRBD2. The V gene end was trimmed by 6 bases and the J gene end by 6 bases; junction bases not matched to a gene: 13. The CDR3 length is 16 residues. Per germline, CDR1 SNHLY and CDR2 FYNNEI.

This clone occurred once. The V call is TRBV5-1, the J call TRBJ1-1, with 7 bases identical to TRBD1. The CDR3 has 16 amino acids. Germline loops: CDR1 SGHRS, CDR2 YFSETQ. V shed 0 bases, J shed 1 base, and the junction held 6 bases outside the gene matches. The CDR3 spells CASSLGLGQSNTEAFF. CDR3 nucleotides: TGCGCCAGCAGCTTGGGACTGGGACAGTCGAACACTGAAGCTTTCTTT.

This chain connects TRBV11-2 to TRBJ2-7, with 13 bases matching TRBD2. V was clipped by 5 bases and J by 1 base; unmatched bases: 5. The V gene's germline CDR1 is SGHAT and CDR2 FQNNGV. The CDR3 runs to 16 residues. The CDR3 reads CASSLELAGGSYEQYF. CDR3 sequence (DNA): TGTGCCAGCAGCCTCGAACTAGCGGGAGGGTCCTACGAGCAGTACTTC.

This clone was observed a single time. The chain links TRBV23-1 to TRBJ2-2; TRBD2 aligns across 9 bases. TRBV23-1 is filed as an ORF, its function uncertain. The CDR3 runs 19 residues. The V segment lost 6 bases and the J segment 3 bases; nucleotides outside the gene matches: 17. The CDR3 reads CASSPLGPLQRGDTGELFF. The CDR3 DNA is TGCGCCAGCAGCCCCCTGGGGCCATTACAGCGGGGGGACACCGGGGAGCTGTTTTTT.

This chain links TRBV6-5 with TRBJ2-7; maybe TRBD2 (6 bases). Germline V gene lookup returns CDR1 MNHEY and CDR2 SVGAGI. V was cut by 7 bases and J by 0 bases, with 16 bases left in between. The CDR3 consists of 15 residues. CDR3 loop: CASTHMRGRSYEQYF. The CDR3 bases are TGTGCCAGCACCCACATGCGGGGCCGCTCCTACGAGCAGTACTTC.

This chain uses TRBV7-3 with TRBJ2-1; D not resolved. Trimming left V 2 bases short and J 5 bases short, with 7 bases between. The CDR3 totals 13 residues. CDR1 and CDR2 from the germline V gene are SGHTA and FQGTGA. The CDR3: CASSLDPDNEQFF. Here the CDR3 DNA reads TGTGCCAGCAGCTTAGATCCGGACAATGAGCAGTTCTTC.

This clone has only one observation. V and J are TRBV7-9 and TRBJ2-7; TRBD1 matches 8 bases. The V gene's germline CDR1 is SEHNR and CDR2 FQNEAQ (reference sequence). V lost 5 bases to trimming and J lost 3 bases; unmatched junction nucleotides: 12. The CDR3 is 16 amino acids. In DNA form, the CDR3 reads TGTGCCAGCAGCGGTTCGTGGACAGGGACCTTCTACGAGCAGTACTTC. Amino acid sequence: CASSGSWTGTFYEQYF. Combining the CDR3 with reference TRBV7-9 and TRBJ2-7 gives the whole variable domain DTGVSQNPRHKITKRGQNVTFRCDPISEHNRLYWYRQTLGQGPEFLTYFQNEAQLEKSRLLSDRFSAERPKGSFSTLEIQRTEQGDSAMYLCASSGSWTGTFYEQYFGPGTRLTVT.

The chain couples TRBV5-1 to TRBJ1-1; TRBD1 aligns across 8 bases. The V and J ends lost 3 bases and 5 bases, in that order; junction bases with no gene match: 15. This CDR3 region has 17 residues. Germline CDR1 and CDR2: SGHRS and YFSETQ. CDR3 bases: TGCGCCAGCAGCTCTGATGACAGGGGCCCTCTGGTGACTGAAGCTTTCTTT. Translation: CASSSDDRGPLVTEAFF.

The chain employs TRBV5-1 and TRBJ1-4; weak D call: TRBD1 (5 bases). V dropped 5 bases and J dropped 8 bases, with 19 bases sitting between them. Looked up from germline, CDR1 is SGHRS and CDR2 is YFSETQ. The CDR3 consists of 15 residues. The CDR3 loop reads CASSRNDRRNEKLFF. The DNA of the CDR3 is TGCGCCAGCAGTAGGAATGACAGAAGGAACGAAAAACTGTTTTTT. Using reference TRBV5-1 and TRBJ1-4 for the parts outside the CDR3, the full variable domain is KAGVTQTPRYLIKTRGQQVTLSCSPISGHRSVSWYQQTPGQGLQFLFEYFSETQRNKGNFPGRFSGRQFSNSRSEMNVSTLELGDSALYLCASSRNDRRNEKLFFGSGTQLSVL.

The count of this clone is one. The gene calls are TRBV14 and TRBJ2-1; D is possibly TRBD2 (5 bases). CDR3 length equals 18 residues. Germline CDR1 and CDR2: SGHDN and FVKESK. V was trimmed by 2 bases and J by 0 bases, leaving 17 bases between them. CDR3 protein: CASSQLKSGYSSYNEQFF. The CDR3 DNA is TGTGCCAGCAGCCAACTAAAGAGCGGATATAGCTCCTACAATGAGCAGTTCTTC.

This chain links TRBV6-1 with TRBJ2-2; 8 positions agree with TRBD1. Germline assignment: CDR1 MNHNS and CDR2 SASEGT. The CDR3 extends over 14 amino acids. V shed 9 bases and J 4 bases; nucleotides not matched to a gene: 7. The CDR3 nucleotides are TGTGCCAGAACGACAGGGGCCCTCACCGGGGAGCTGTTTTTT. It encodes CARTTGALTGELFF.

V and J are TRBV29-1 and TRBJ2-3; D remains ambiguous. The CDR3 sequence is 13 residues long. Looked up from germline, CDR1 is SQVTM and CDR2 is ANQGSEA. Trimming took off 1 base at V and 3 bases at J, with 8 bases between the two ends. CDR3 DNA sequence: TGCAGCGTTGAAGGGTCTAAAACAGATACGCAGTATTTT. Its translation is CSVEGSKTDTQYF.

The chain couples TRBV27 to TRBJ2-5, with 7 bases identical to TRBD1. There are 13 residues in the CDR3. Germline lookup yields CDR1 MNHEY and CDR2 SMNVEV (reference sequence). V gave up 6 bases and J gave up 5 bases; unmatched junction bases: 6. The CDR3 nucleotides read TGTGCCAGCAGAGGACAGGCCGGGGAGACCCAGTACTTC. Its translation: CASRGQAGETQYF.

CDR3 coding DNA: TGTGCCAGTAGTCCCCGGACAGGGTTCGGGGAAAAACTGTTTTTT. This gives the protein CASSPRTGFGEKLFF. The V call is TRBV19, the J call TRBJ1-4; TRBD1 matches 8 bases. The CDR3 consists of 15 residues. The J segment lost 8 bases and the V segment lost 5 bases, leaving 10 bases of the junction unmatched. Germline loops: CDR1 LNHDA, CDR2 SQIVND (reference sequence).

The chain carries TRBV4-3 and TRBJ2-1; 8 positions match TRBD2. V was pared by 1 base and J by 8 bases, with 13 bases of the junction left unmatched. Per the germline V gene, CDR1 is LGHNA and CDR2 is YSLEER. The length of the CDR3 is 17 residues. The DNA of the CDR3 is TGCGCCAGCAGCCAAGTTGTACTAGCGGACCCAGGGGATGAGCAGTTCTTC. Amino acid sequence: CASSQVVLADPGDEQFF.

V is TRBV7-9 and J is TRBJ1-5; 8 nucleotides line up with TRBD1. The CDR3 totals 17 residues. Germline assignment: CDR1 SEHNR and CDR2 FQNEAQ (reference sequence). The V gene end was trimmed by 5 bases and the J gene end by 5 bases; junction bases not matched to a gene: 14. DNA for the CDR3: TGTGCCAGCAGCACCTCAGGGGGCGCGGGATCCTATCAGCCCCAGCATTTT. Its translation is CASSTSGGAGSYQPQHF.

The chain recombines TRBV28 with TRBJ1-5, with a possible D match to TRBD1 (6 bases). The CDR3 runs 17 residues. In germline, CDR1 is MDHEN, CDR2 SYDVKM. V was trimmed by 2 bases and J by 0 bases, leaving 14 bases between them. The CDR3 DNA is TGTGCCAGCAGTTTAGGGGGGGCCACCTATAGCAATCAGCCCCAGCATTTT. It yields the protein CASSLGGATYSNQPQHF.

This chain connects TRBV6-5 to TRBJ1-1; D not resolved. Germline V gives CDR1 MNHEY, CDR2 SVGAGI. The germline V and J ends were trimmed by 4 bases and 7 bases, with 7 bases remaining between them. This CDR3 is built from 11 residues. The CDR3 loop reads CASSSIYEAFF. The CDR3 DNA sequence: TGTGCCAGCAGTTCTATCTATGAAGCTTTCTTT.

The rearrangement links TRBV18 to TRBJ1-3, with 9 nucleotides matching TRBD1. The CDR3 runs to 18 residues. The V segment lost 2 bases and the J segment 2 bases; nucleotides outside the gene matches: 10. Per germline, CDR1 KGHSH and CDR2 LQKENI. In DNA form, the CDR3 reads TGTGCCAGCTCACCAATCAGACCGGGACAGGGAGCTGGAAACACCATATATTTT. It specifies CASSPIRPGQGAGNTIYF.

The CDR3 loop reads CASSLMGQLNEKLFF. CDR3 DNA sequence: TGCGCCAGCAGCTTGATGGGACAGCTAAATGAAAAACTGTTTTTT. The chain joins TRBV5-1 to TRBJ1-4, with 7 bases that match TRBD1. The CDR3 is 15 amino acids. With V trimmed by 1 base and J by 5 bases, 5 bases remained unmatched. Germline values: CDR1 SGHRS, CDR2 YFSETQ.

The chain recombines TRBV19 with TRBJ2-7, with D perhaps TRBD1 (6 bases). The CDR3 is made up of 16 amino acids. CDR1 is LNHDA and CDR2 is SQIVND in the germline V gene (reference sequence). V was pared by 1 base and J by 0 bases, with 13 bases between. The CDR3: CASSIAQTGHSYEQYF. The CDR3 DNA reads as TGTGCCAGTAGTATAGCTCAGACAGGTCACTCCTACGAGCAGTACTTC.

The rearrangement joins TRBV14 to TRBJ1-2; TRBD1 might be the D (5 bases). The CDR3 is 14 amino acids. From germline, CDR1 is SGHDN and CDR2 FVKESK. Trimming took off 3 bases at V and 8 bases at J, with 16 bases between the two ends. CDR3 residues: CASSHESGRDGYTF. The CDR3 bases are TGTGCCAGCAGCCACGAATCTGGGAGGGACGGCTACACCTTC. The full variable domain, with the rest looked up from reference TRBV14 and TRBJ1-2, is EAGVTQFPSHSVIEKGQTVTLRCDPISGHDNLYWYRRVMGKEIKFLLHFVKESKQDESGMPNNRFLAERTGGTYSTLKVQPAELEDSGVYFCASSHESGRDGYTFGSGTRLTVV.

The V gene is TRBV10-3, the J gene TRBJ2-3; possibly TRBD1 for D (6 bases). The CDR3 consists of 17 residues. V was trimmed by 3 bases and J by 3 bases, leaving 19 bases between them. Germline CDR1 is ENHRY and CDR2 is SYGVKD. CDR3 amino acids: CAISEGGTGGGTDTQYF. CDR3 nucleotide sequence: TGTGCCATCAGTGAAGGGGGAACAGGCGGAGGTACAGATACGCAGTATTTT.

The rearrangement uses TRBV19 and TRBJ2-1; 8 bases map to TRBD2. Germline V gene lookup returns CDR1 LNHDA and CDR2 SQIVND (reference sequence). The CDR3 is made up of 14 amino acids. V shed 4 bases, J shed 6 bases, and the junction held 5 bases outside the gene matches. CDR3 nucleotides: TGTGCCAGTAGTAGGACTAGCTCTCTCAATGAGCAGTTCTTC. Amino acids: CASSRTSSLNEQFF.

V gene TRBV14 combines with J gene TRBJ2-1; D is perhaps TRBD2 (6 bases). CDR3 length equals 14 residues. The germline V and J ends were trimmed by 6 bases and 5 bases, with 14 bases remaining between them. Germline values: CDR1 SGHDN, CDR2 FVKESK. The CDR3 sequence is CASSLGLRHNEQFF. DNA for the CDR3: TGTGCCAGCAGTCTGGGACTCCGCCACAATGAGCAGTTCTTC.

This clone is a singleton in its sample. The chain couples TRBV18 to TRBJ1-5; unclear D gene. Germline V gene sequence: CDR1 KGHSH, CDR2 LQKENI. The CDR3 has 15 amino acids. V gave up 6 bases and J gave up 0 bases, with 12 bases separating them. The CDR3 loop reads CASSPGAGSNQPQHF. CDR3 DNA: TGTGCCAGCTCTCCGGGAGCAGGTAGCAATCAGCCCCAGCATTTT.